What follows are 24 T cell receptor beta chains derived from one specimen sequenced in a study of shared clonotypes between healthy human individuals. Assay used: immunoSEQ multiplex PCR; TCRdb lists only in-frame clones, some missing. This sample yields 1.4 million to 1.5 million clones, of which roughly 96% are seen a single time; about 1% belongs to the top ten. The source material was naive CD4+ T cells sorted from blood. The subset here: CD45RA+ positively selected. The receptors here all came from a young man in good health.

The rearrangement joins TRBV5-1 to TRBJ2-7, with 14 bases identical to TRBD2. The CDR3 contains 19 residues. Germline lookup yields CDR1 SGHRS and CDR2 YFSETQ. V gave up 3 bases and J gave up 6 bases; unmatched junction bases: 17. CDR3 DNA sequence: TGCGCCAGCAGCTCCCTCCCGGGGACTAGCGGGAGCATTGATGGCGAGCAGTACTTC. Translating gives CASSSLPGTSGSIDGEQYF.

The J gene is TRBJ2-2, the V gene TRBV19, with D maybe TRBD1 (6 bases). V was clipped by 5 bases and J by 7 bases, with 17 bases between them. This CDR3 region has 15 residues. From germline, CDR1 is LNHDA and CDR2 SQIVND (reference sequence). CDR3 loop: CASSFPGQPVGELFF. In DNA, the CDR3 is TGTGCCAGTAGTTTTCCGGGACAACCTGTCGGGGAGCTGTTTTTT.

V usage is TRBV19 and J usage is TRBJ2-2, with 11 positions matching TRBD2. Germline CDR1 and CDR2: LNHDA and SQIVND (reference sequence). This CDR3 is 15 amino acids long. The V segment lost 7 bases and the J segment 6 bases; nucleotides outside the gene matches: 7. Here the CDR3 DNA reads TGTGCCAGTAAGGGGATAGCGGGAGGGTCCGGGGAGCTGTTTTTT. Amino acids: CASKGIAGGSGELFF.

As for this clone: The same CDR3 arises from other DNA sequences in this sample as well. The CDR3 region is CASSLVGPYEQYF. The CDR3 region has the DNA TGTGCCAGCAGTTTAGTTGGGCCCTACGAGCAGTACTTC. V is TRBV28 and J is TRBJ2-7; D unclear. The CDR3 has 13 residues. V was trimmed by 2 bases and J by 2 bases, leaving 7 bases between them. Per germline, CDR1 MDHEN and CDR2 SYDVKM.

This chain connects TRBV6-1 to TRBJ2-7; 7 bases are a match to TRBD1. The V and J ends lost 5 bases and 5 bases, in that order; junction bases with no gene match: 6. The CDR3 is 13 amino acids. Looked up from germline, CDR1 is MNHNS and CDR2 is SASEGT. The CDR3 is CASSRDRVNEQYF. CDR3 in DNA: TGTGCCAGCAGTCGGGACAGAGTGAACGAGCAGTACTTC.

This clone is a singleton in its sample. The CDR3: CASSIRGEGTEAFF. The CDR3, as DNA: TGTGCCAGTAGTATTAGAGGCGAGGGCACTGAAGCTTTCTTT. V gene TRBV19 combines with J gene TRBJ1-1, with D hard to call. Trimming removed 3 bases at V and 4 bases at J, with 12 bases between. This CDR3 has 14 amino acids. The V gene's germline CDR1 is LNHDA and CDR2 SQIVND (reference sequence).

The V and J genes are TRBV5-1 and TRBJ2-1, with TRBD2 matching over 10 bases. V was pared by 4 bases and J by 10 bases, with 8 bases of the junction left unmatched. The CDR3 loop spans 14 amino acids. CDR1 SGHRS and CDR2 YFSETQ come from the germline V gene. This CDR3 reads CASSITSGVGEQFF. The CDR3 DNA is TGCGCCAGCAGCATTACTAGCGGGGTTGGGGAGCAGTTCTTC.

The chain is built from TRBV27 and TRBJ2-3, with 14 positions matching TRBD2. Trimming cost V 5 bases and J 4 bases; bases outside gene matches: 14. The CDR3 has 19 amino acids. Germline CDR1 reads MNHEY; CDR2 reads SMNVEV (reference sequence). The CDR3 nucleotides read TGTGCCAGCAGTCGTTCCGGGACTAGCGGGAGTAAGCCCCCAGATACGCAGTATTTT. Amino acids: CASSRSGTSGSKPPDTQYF.

The rearrangement joins TRBV7-8 to TRBJ2-4, with D perhaps given as TRBD1 or TRBD2 (5 bases each). Germline-derived CDR1 and CDR2 are SGHVS and FQNEAQ. Trimming stripped 2 bases from V and 8 bases from J, with 13 bases between. The CDR3 sequence is 14 residues long. In DNA, the CDR3 is TGTGCCAGCAGCTTACAGGGCTTGAGGGACATTCAGTACTTC. Encoded protein: CASSLQGLRDIQYF.

V gene TRBV5-1 combines with J gene TRBJ1-2, with a weak D call TRBD1 (6 bases). The CDR3 has 14 amino acids. Germline V gene data show CDR1 as SGHRS and CDR2 as YFSETQ. V lost 4 bases and J 0 bases, leaving 10 bases between the germline ends. CDR3 DNA sequence: TGCGCCAGCAGCCAGGGGACGGCTAACTATGGCTACACCTTC. This gives the protein CASSQGTANYGYTF.

This clone was found once. The chain uses TRBV29-1 and TRBJ1-1; 8 bases agree with TRBD1. Trimming took 6 bases from V and 6 from J; bases not matched to a gene: 6. The CDR3 is 12 residues long. CDR1 is SQVTM and CDR2 is ANQGSEA in the germline V gene. The CDR3 spells CSVTDRGPEAFF. CDR3 in DNA: TGCAGCGTCACAGACAGGGGCCCTGAAGCTTTCTTT.

On this clone: This same CDR3 is encoded by further DNA sequences in the sample. V and J are TRBV28 and TRBJ2-1, with 7 positions matching TRBD2. Germline V CDR1 and CDR2: MDHEN, SYDVKM. The CDR3 loop spans 16 amino acids. Germline trimming cut 3 bases from V and 3 bases from J; bases unmatched to any gene: 8. CDR3 amino acids: CASSLPSGRGYNEQFF. The CDR3 nucleotides read TGTGCCAGCAGTTTGCCTAGCGGCAGAGGCTACAATGAGCAGTTCTTC. Full variable domain (missing parts from reference TRBV28 and TRBJ2-1): DVKVTQSSRYLVKRTGEKVFLECVQDMDHENMFWYRQDPGLGLRLIYFSYDVKMKEKGDIPEGYSVSREKKERFSLILESASTNQTSMYLCASSLPSGRGYNEQFFGPGTRLTVL.

Remarks on this clone: Other DNA sequences from this sample encode an identical CDR3 as well. V and J are TRBV29-1 and TRBJ2-5; tentative D call: TRBD2 (6 bases). Between the trimmed V and J ends, which lost 4 bases and 1 base, there was a span of 7 bases. The length of the CDR3 is 12 residues. Per the germline V gene, CDR1 is SQVTM and CDR2 is ANQGSEA. The CDR3 DNA sequence: TGCAGCGTTGGGGGACTCCAAGAGACCCAGTACTTC. Its translation is CSVGGLQETQYF. Filled out from reference TRBV29-1 and TRBJ2-5, the complete variable domain reads SAVISQKPSRDICQRGTSLTIQCQVDSQVTMMFWYRQQPGQSLTLIATANQGSEATYESGFVIDKFPISRPNLTFSTLTVSNMSPEDSSIYLCSVGGLQETQYFGPGTRLLVL.

The chain has TRBV6-1 and TRBJ2-1, with D perhaps matching TRBD2 (6 bases). Germline values: CDR1 MNHNS, CDR2 SASEGT. There are 13 residues in the CDR3. V lost 5 bases and J lost 8, with 13 bases in between. The CDR3 loop is CASSPSASYEQFF. CDR3 nucleotides: TGTGCCAGCAGTCCTAGCGCGAGCTATGAGCAGTTCTTC.

The gene calls are TRBV9 and TRBJ2-7; 7 bases are a match to TRBD2. Trimming cost V 0 bases and J 3 bases; bases outside gene matches: 6. The CDR3 length is 15 residues. Germline V gives CDR1 SGDLS, CDR2 YYNGEE. CDR3 sequence: CASSVAVSGIYEQYF. CDR3 DNA: TGTGCCAGCAGCGTAGCTGTAAGCGGGATCTACGAGCAGTACTTC.

This chain connects TRBV7-8 to TRBJ1-5; D is uncertain. The CDR3 runs 14 residues. CDR1 and CDR2 (germline): SGHVS, FQNEAQ. V lost 1 base and J 3 bases, leaving 7 bases between the germline ends. CDR3 sequence reads: CASSLETYNQPQHF. CDR3 DNA: TGTGCCAGCAGCTTAGAAACTTACAATCAGCCCCAGCATTTT.

J is TRBJ2-5 and V is TRBV25-1; 9 bases are a match to TRBD2. J lost 4 bases, V lost 4 bases, and 7 bases had no gene match. Germline V CDR1 and CDR2: MGHDK, SYGVNS. The CDR3 is 15 residues long. CDR3 DNA sequence: TGTGCCAGCAGTGGACGACTAGCGGTCGGAGAGACCCAGTACTTC. Its protein is CASSGRLAVGETQYF.

The chain uses TRBV29-1 and TRBJ2-5; the D gene is possibly TRBD1 (7 bases). CDR3 length: 14 amino acids. Trimming cost V 7 bases and J 5 bases, with 20 bases left between them. Germline V gene lookup returns CDR1 SQVTM and CDR2 ANQGSEA. The CDR3 DNA sequence: TGCAGCGGGAGCAGGGGGGTGACGCGGGAGACCCAGTACTTC. Translation gives CSGSRGVTRETQYF.

The CDR3 protein is CASSLGTSGRRDTGELFF. The CDR3 coding sequence is TGTGCCAGCAGCCTAGGGACTAGCGGGAGGAGGGACACCGGGGAGCTGTTTTTT. The gene calls are TRBV9 and TRBJ2-2; TRBD2 matches 15 bases. This CDR3 is 18 amino acids long. The V gene's germline CDR1 is SGDLS and CDR2 YYNGEE. The ends lost 4 bases at V and 3 bases at J; junction bases unmatched: 7.

The V and J genes are TRBV6-1 and TRBJ2-7; weak D call: TRBD1 (5 bases). The V gene's germline CDR1 is MNHNS and CDR2 SASEGT. The ends were cut back, 6 bases at V and 3 bases at J, with 15 bases in the middle. The CDR3 is 14 residues long. The CDR3, as DNA: TGTGCCAGCAGCCGGACACATGTCTTCTACGAGCAGTACTTC. Encoded protein: CASSRTHVFYEQYF.

The chain joins TRBV11-2 to TRBJ2-7; the match to TRBD2 covers 10 bases. The CDR3 runs 14 residues. From germline, CDR1 is SGHAT and CDR2 FQNNGV. V was clipped by 3 bases and J by 2 bases; unmatched bases: 1. The CDR3 coding sequence is TGTGCCAGCAGCTTTACTAGCGGGACCTACGAGCAGTACTTC. Its protein is CASSFTSGTYEQYF.

The chain couples TRBV10-2 to TRBJ1-5; the match to TRBD1 covers 8 bases. The CDR3 covers 15 residues. Trimming removed 10 bases from V and 5 bases from J; junction bases left unmatched: 13. Germline CDR1 is WSHSY and CDR2 is SAAADI. In nucleotides, the CDR3 is TGCGCCACCAAACTGCCCGGGACAGGAGATCAGCCCCAGCATTTT. Translating gives CATKLPGTGDQPQHF.

This chain uses TRBV27 with TRBJ1-2, with D possibly matching TRBD1 (5 bases). V was shortened by 0 bases and J by 8 bases, with 25 bases between the two germline ends. This CDR3 is 18 amino acids long. Germline V gene sequence: CDR1 MNHEY, CDR2 SMNVEV (reference sequence). The CDR3 sequence: CASSLSHLWGSFLEGYTF. Here the CDR3 DNA reads TGTGCCAGCAGTTTATCCCACTTATGGGGGAGCTTCTTGGAGGGCTACACCTTC.

This chain uses TRBV19 with TRBJ2-5, with a tentative D call TRBD2 (6 bases). Trimming stripped 7 bases from V and 5 bases from J, with 17 bases between. Germline-derived CDR1 and CDR2 are LNHDA and SQIVND (reference sequence). The CDR3 totals 14 residues. The CDR3: CASNKGGGVETQYF. The CDR3, as DNA: TGTGCCAGTAACAAAGGAGGAGGGGTTGAGACCCAGTACTTC.